A selection of T cell receptor beta chains follows, all from one sample in a study of human T cells and chemical hapten exposure. Each CDR3 protein gets one entry after TCRdb re-called the RACE reads with MiXCR. The data show 300,000 to 450,000 distinct CDR3 sequences, less than 6.5% seen once. The material was whole blood, obtained in connection with sensitization to the hapten diphenylcyclopropenone (DPC). The receptors shown here come from a woman in her forties or fifties with alopecia areata. Some clones in this sample may be carry-over from other donors' samples. Each CDR3 is given with its conserved first and last residue. Each record gives: V gene, D gene, J gene, clone size, CDR3 protein, CDR3 DNA. A D gene is named only where the DNA matches it firmly. Only some rows state a clone size, as once, few, many or a class for expanded clones.

v_call: TRBV27
d_call: NA
j_call: TRBJ1-4
clone_size: few
cdr3_aa: CASSSIPTGIYEKLFF
cdr3_nt: TGTGCCAGCAGTTCAATTCCGACAGGCATTTATGAAAAACTGTTTTTT

v_call: TRBV12-3/TRBV12-4
d_call: NA
j_call: TRBJ2-7
clone_size: many
cdr3_aa: CASSSEGASYEQYF
cdr3_nt: TGTGCCAGCAGTTCGGAAGGGGCCTCCTACGAGCAGTACTTC

v_call: TRBV2
d_call: NA
j_call: TRBJ1-2
clone_size: many
cdr3_aa: CASSPGYGYTF
cdr3_nt: TGTGCCAGCAGTCCAGGGTATGGCTACACCTTC

v_call: TRBV12-3/TRBV12-4
d_call: NA
j_call: TRBJ2-2
clone_size: few
cdr3_aa: CASKARNTGELFF
cdr3_nt: TGTGCCAGCAAGGCCCGGAACACCGGGGAGCTGTTTTTT

v_call: TRBV7-2
d_call: NA
j_call: TRBJ1-1
clone_size: many
cdr3_aa: CASSLHRDTEAFF
cdr3_nt: TGTGCCAGCAGCCTCCACAGGGACACTGAAGCTTTCTTT

v_call: TRBV19
d_call: NA
j_call: TRBJ1-2
clone_size: NA
cdr3_aa: CASSWTSGGYTF
cdr3_nt: TGTGCCAGTAGTTGGACATCGGGGGGCTACACCTTC

v_call: TRBV27
d_call: TRBD2
j_call: TRBJ2-3
clone_size: many
cdr3_aa: CASSYVLAGEVDTQYF
cdr3_nt: TGTGCCAGCAGTTACGTACTAGCGGGAGAGGTAGATACGCAGTATTTT

v_call: TRBV5-1
d_call: TRBD2
j_call: TRBJ2-4
clone_size: many
cdr3_aa: CASSSGLAGGQYDIQYF
cdr3_nt: TGCGCCAGCAGCTCTGGACTAGCGGGGGGTCAATATGACATTCAGTACTTC

v_call: TRBV6-1
d_call: NA
j_call: TRBJ1-1
clone_size: few
cdr3_aa: CASSEAQGNVYTEAFF
cdr3_nt: TGTGCCAGCAGTGAAGCCCAGGGTAATGTCTACACTGAAGCTTTCTTT

v_call: TRBV4-1
d_call: NA
j_call: TRBJ2-3
clone_size: many
cdr3_aa: CASSQERQTPPSTDTQYF
cdr3_nt: TGCGCCAGCAGCCAAGAAAGACAGACACCCCCTAGCACAGATACGCAGTATTTT

v_call: TRBV12-3/TRBV12-4
d_call: NA
j_call: TRBJ2-4
clone_size: few
cdr3_aa: CASRLTGGGDIQYF
cdr3_nt: TGTGCCAGCAGGTTGACTGGCGGAGGGGACATTCAGTACTTC

v_call: TRBV7-6
d_call: TRBD1
j_call: TRBJ2-5
clone_size: many
cdr3_aa: CASSQDRGKETQYF
cdr3_nt: TGTGCCAGCAGCCAAGACAGGGGGAAAGAGACCCAGTACTTC

v_call: TRBV29-1
d_call: NA
j_call: TRBJ1-2
clone_size: many
cdr3_aa: CSVASDVVGYTF
cdr3_nt: TGCAGCGTCGCCTCAGATGTGGTTGGCTACACCTTC

v_call: TRBV7-2
d_call: NA
j_call: TRBJ1-6
clone_size: once
cdr3_aa: CASTRRRFNSPLHF
cdr3_nt: TGTGCCAGCACCCGGAGACGGTTTAATTCACCCCTCCACTTT

v_call: TRBV29-1
d_call: NA
j_call: TRBJ2-2
clone_size: few
cdr3_aa: CSVGFNGELFF
cdr3_nt: TGCAGCGTTGGATTCAACGGGGAGCTGTTTTTT

v_call: TRBV21-1
d_call: NA
j_call: TRBJ1-3
clone_size: NA
cdr3_aa: CASSKGTSSGSSGNTIYF
cdr3_nt: TGTGCCAGCAGCAAAGGAACGAGTTCCGGCTCCTCTGGAAACACCATATATTTT

v_call: TRBV10-2
d_call: NA
j_call: TRBJ2-4
clone_size: many
cdr3_aa: CASSEALAKNIQYF
cdr3_nt: TGCGCCAGCAGTGAGGCCTTAGCCAAAAACATTCAGTACTTC

v_call: TRBV9
d_call: NA
j_call: TRBJ2-2
clone_size: NA
cdr3_aa: CASSVAPQGGTGELFF
cdr3_nt: TGTGCCAGCAGCGTAGCTCCACAGGGAGGCACCGGGGAGCTGTTTTTT

v_call: TRBV12-3/TRBV12-4
d_call: TRBD1
j_call: TRBJ2-3
clone_size: many
cdr3_aa: CASSSRRGQADTQYF
cdr3_nt: TGTGCCAGCAGTTCGCGCAGGGGGCAAGCAGATACGCAGTATTTT

v_call: TRBV20-1
d_call: NA
j_call: TRBJ2-1
clone_size: many
cdr3_aa: CSANRGGYEQFF
cdr3_nt: TGCAGTGCTAACAGAGGGGGATATGAGCAGTTCTTC